The 23 T cell receptor beta chains below were found in one sample sequenced in a study of PD-1 blockade in classical Hodgkin lymphoma. Relapse after autologous stem cell transplantation occurred in every patient, and brentuximab vedotin exposure varied. Generated by immunoSEQ multiplex PCR, the TCRdb table keeps only in-frame clones and is missing some. The sample records 35,000 to 45,000 clones, around 87% being singletons. The input for sequencing was peripheral blood mononuclear cells (PBMCs), taken at baseline. The receptors come from a human donor with classical Hodgkin lymphoma.

The rearrangement links TRBV2 to TRBJ2-3; 8 bases align to TRBD1. Germline assignment: CDR1 SNHLY and CDR2 FYNNEI. The junction had 14 bases not matched to a gene; V was cut back by 4 bases and J by 2 bases. The CDR3 contains 18 residues. The CDR3 protein is CASSGGLRGLLVTDTQYF. DNA of the CDR3: TGTGCCAGCAGTGGGGGCCTCAGGGGGCTTCTTGTCACAGATACGCAGTATTTT. The whole variable domain, filled in from reference TRBV2 and TRBJ2-3, reads EPEVTQTPSHQVTQMGQEVILRCVPISNHLYFYWYRQILGQKVEFLVSFYNNEISEKSEIFDDQFSVERPDGSNFTLKIRSTKLEDSAMYFCASSGGLRGLLVTDTQYFGPGTRLTVL.

The chain has TRBV4-3 and TRBJ2-3; 7 nucleotides align to TRBD2. Germline CDR1 LGHNA, CDR2 YSLEER. With 0 bases clipped from V and 5 bases from J, the junction kept 5 bases outside the gene matches. The CDR3 is 15 residues long. This CDR3 reads CASSQEGGSGDTQYF. The CDR3 DNA reads as TGCGCCAGCAGCCAAGAGGGGGGGAGTGGAGATACGCAGTATTTT.

The chain links TRBV18 to TRBJ1-5; 10 nucleotides match TRBD1. CDR1 and CDR2 from the germline V gene are KGHSH and LQKENI. This CDR3 has 16 amino acids. Trimming cost V 1 base and J 7 bases; bases outside gene matches: 7. CDR3 DNA sequence: TGTGCCAGCTCACCACAAGGGACAGGGGCAGGACAGCCCCAGCATTTT. The encoded protein is CASSPQGTGAGQPQHF.

This chain uses TRBV10-3 with TRBJ2-6; D gene unclear. CDR1 and CDR2 from the germline V gene are ENHRY and SYGVKD. The CDR3 runs to 15 residues. Trimming left V 1 base short and J 2 bases short, with 6 bases between. The CDR3 spells CAISEFGAGANVLTF. For the CDR3, the DNA is TGTGCCATCAGTGAGTTTGGGGCTGGGGCCAACGTCCTGACTTTC.

In this sample, this clone turned up a few times. The chain is built from TRBV7-8 and TRBJ2-4; TRBD1 is a possible D gene (6 bases). This CDR3 has 15 residues. The ends were cut back, 6 bases at V and 6 bases at J, with 18 bases in the middle. Germline values: CDR1 SGHVS, CDR2 FQNEAQ. The CDR3 reads CASSYVGTLLNIQYF. As DNA, the CDR3 is TGTGCCAGCAGTTACGTCGGGACACTATTAAACATTCAGTACTTC.

The chain joins TRBV7-2 to TRBJ1-1; 7 nucleotides agree with TRBD1. V was pared by 5 bases and J by 3 bases, with 12 bases of the junction left unmatched. CDR3 length: 16 residues. Germline CDR1 and CDR2: SGHTA and FQGNSA. The CDR3 spells CASSQGRGRGYTEAFF. CDR3 in DNA: TGTGCCAGCAGCCAAGGAAGGGGGCGCGGATACACTGAAGCTTTCTTT.

The chain joins TRBV4-3 to TRBJ2-1; TRBD2 matches at 11 bases. The CDR3 loop spans 17 amino acids. The V gene's germline CDR1 is LGHNA and CDR2 YSLEER. Trimming cost V 0 bases and J 8 bases; bases outside gene matches: 9. This CDR3 is CASSQEESSGRYYEQFF. The CDR3 DNA sequence: TGCGCCAGCAGCCAAGAGGAATCTAGCGGGAGGTACTATGAGCAGTTCTTC.

The gene calls are TRBV25-1 and TRBJ2-1, with D possibly matching TRBD2 (6 bases). This CDR3 has 15 amino acids. Germline V CDR1 and CDR2: MGHDK, SYGVNS. The V end lost 2 bases, the J end lost 7 bases, and 15 bases lay between the germline ends. The CDR3, as DNA: TGTGCCAGCAGTGAAGGACACCCGGGGGTGAATGAGCAGTTCTTC. Translating it yields CASSEGHPGVNEQFF.

V and J are TRBV28 and TRBJ1-6; a weak D match, TRBD1 (5 bases). V shed 3 bases and J shed 10 bases, with 13 bases lying between them. Per the germline V gene, CDR1 is MDHEN and CDR2 is SYDVKM. This CDR3 has 14 amino acids. CDR3 loop: CASSFGGGGSPLHF. The CDR3 bases are TGTGCCAGCAGTTTCGGGGGAGGTGGGTCACCCCTCCACTTT.

The chain has TRBV7-9 and TRBJ2-5; TRBD2 matches 9 bases. V gave up 0 bases and J gave up 4 bases; unmatched junction bases: 9. The length of the CDR3 is 17 residues. Per the germline V gene, CDR1 is SEHNR and CDR2 is FQNEAQ (reference sequence). CDR3 amino acids: CASSLAAGGKTGETQYF. CDR3 bases: TGTGCCAGCAGCTTAGCTGCGGGGGGGAAAACGGGAGAGACCCAGTACTTC.

Here the CDR3 reads CASSLIVNTEAFF. CDR3 in DNA: TGTGCCAGCAGCTTAATTGTAAACACTGAAGCTTTCTTT. This rearrangement joins TRBV7-3 to TRBJ1-1; no reliable D call. Germline V CDR1 and CDR2: SGHTA, FQGTGA. The CDR3 has 13 residues. V dropped 1 base and J dropped 2 bases, with 5 bases sitting between them.

The chain couples TRBV6-6 to TRBJ2-7, with no clear D. Trimming pared 7 bases from V and 9 bases from J, leaving 22 bases between. Germline CDR1 MNHNY, CDR2 SVGAGI (reference sequence). The CDR3 sequence is 14 residues long. CDR3 in DNA: TGTGCCAGCACCCAACCATCGGCCTCCAAAGGGCAGTACTTC. It encodes CASTQPSASKGQYF.

The J gene is TRBJ2-7, the V gene TRBV7-2, with D perhaps assigned TRBD1 or TRBD2 (5 bases each). Germline-derived CDR1 and CDR2 are SGHTA and FQGNSA. V was pared by 3 bases and J by 1 base, with 10 bases between. The CDR3 length is 14 residues. The CDR3 bases are TGTGCCAGCAGCTTCCGGGACCCTTCCTACGAGCAGTACTTC. Its translation is CASSFRDPSYEQYF.

CDR3 protein: CASSMVQGRDTQYF. The CDR3 bases are TGTGCCAGTAGTATGGTGCAGGGAAGAGATACGCAGTATTTT. The rearrangement links TRBV19 to TRBJ2-3, with a possible D match to TRBD1 (5 bases). The CDR3 covers 14 residues. CDR1 is LNHDA, CDR2 SQIVND, per germline (reference sequence). V was trimmed by 3 bases and J by 5 bases, leaving 12 bases between them.

In its sample, this clone was seen a few times. The genes are TRBV11-2 and TRBJ2-7; tentatively, D is TRBD1 or TRBD2 (5 bases each). This CDR3 contains 14 residues. V was clipped by 5 bases and J by 2 bases, with 13 bases between them. The germline V gene has CDR1 SGHAT and CDR2 FQNNGV. This chain's CDR3 is CASSPRLGAYEQYF. DNA of the CDR3: TGTGCCAGCAGCCCGAGGCTGGGGGCCTACGAGCAGTACTTC.

The chain uses TRBV10-2 and TRBJ1-5; tentatively, D is TRBD1 (6 bases). Germline CDR1 and CDR2: WSHSY and SAAADI. V was trimmed by 10 bases and J by 3 bases, leaving 16 bases between them. The CDR3 covers 14 residues. The CDR3 region has the DNA TGCGCCACCGCCAGGGGTAACTACAATCAGCCCCAGCATTTT. Translation gives CATARGNYNQPQHF.

This chain joins TRBV4-3 and TRBJ2-1; D perhaps matches TRBD2 (5 bases). Germline V gene lookup returns CDR1 LGHNA and CDR2 YSLEER. CDR3 length: 15 amino acids. The ends were cut back, 4 bases at V and 0 bases at J, with 10 bases in the middle. The CDR3 region is CASSPERSSYNEQFF. In nucleotides, the CDR3 is TGCGCCAGCAGCCCCGAGCGGTCCTCCTACAATGAGCAGTTCTTC.

The chain joins TRBV6-5 to TRBJ2-7; D gene unclear. Germline V gives CDR1 MNHEY, CDR2 SVGAGI. This CDR3 is 14 amino acids long. V dropped 0 bases and J dropped 4 bases, with 10 bases sitting between them. Here the CDR3 reads CASSYSPVGYEQYF. The CDR3 region has the DNA TGTGCCAGCAGTTACTCGCCAGTCGGATACGAGCAGTACTTC.

This clone was seen a few times. The gene calls are TRBV5-1 and TRBJ2-2; TRBD1 might be the D (7 bases). Trimming took 4 bases from V and 5 from J, leaving 15 bases between them. The CDR3 is 15 amino acids. The germline gives CDR1 SGHRS, CDR2 YFSETQ. Here the CDR3 DNA reads TGCGCCAGCAGCGAAACAGGGGAGGAGACCGGGGAGCTGTTTTTT. This gives the protein CASSETGEETGELFF.

This chain uses TRBV7-2 with TRBJ2-3; no reliable D call. Germline V CDR1 and CDR2: SGHTA, FQGNSA. With 6 bases removed from V and 5 bases from J, the gap between germline ends came to 9 bases. The CDR3 loop spans 12 amino acids. CDR3 region: CASRLGLDTQYF. In DNA form, the CDR3 reads TGTGCCAGCAGGCTAGGGTTAGATACGCAGTATTTT.

This chain joins TRBV5-4 and TRBJ2-3, with D possibly matching TRBD2 (6 bases). V lost 4 bases and J lost 4, with 16 bases in between. CDR3 length equals 15 residues. The germline gives CDR1 SGHNT, CDR2 YYREEE (reference sequence). In DNA, the CDR3 is TGTGCCAGCAGCCCCGACGGGGGAAGGGCAGATACGCAGTATTTT. Encoded protein: CASSPDGGRADTQYF.

In its sample, this clone was seen a few times. The chain carries TRBV19 and TRBJ1-4; possible D gene TRBD1, 6 bases. The CDR3 has 13 amino acids. The germline V and J ends were trimmed by 7 bases and 8 bases, with 14 bases remaining between them. CDR1 and CDR2 (germline): LNHDA, SQIVND (reference sequence). For the CDR3, the DNA is TGTGCCAGTAACAGGGAAGTAGGCGAAAAACTGTTTTTT. Translation: CASNREVGEKLFF.

The rearrangement links TRBV5-1 to TRBJ2-2; D gene unclear. V dropped 2 bases and J dropped 2 bases, with 7 bases sitting between them. The CDR3 covers 14 residues. The germline gives CDR1 SGHRS, CDR2 YFSETQ. CDR3 sequence: CASSFPTNTGELFF. The DNA of the CDR3 is TGCGCCAGCAGCTTTCCCACTAACACCGGGGAGCTGTTTTTT.